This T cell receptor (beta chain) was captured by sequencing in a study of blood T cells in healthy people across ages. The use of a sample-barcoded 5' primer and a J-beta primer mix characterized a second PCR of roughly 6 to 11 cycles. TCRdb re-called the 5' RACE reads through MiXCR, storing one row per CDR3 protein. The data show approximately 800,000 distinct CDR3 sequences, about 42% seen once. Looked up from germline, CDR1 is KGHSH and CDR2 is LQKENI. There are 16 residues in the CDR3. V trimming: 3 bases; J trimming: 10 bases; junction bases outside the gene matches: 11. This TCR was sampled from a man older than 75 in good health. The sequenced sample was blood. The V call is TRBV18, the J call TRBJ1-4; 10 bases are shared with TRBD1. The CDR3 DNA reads TGTGCCAGCTCACCGCGGATAGGGACAGGGGACGTAAAACTGTTTTTT. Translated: CASSPRIGTGDVKLFF. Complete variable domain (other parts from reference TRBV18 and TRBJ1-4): NAGVMQNPRHLVRRRGQEARLRCSPMKGHSHVYWYRQLPEEGLKFMVYLQKENIIDESGMPKERFSAEFPKEGPSILRIQQVVRGDSAAYFCASSPRIGTGDVKLFFGSGTQLSVL.